The present T cell receptor (beta chain) was sequenced within a study of CD8 T cells in ankylosing spondylitis. Study conclusions and caveats: Disease-linked clones reportedly concentrated significantly in matched ankylosing spondylitis synovial fluid. A TCR beta motif of about 8 highly homologous variants appeared characteristic of ankylosing spondylitis blood. In the blood and synovial fluid of reactive arthritis, some motif variants had been previously reported.

The germline V and J ends were trimmed by 3 bases and 6 bases, with 21 bases remaining between them. CDR1 and CDR2 from the germline V gene are LGHNA and YSLEER. The CDR3 is 17 residues long. Only a few counts were recorded for this clonotype. Antigen specificity is unknown. Quantitative molecular-barcoded 5'-RACE generated the TCR beta libraries. MiXCR was run by TCRdb on the 5' RACE reads, yielding one entry per CDR3 protein. Of around 890,000 distinct CDR3 sequences listed, around 11% are singletons. This TCR was sampled from a male donor with ankylosing spondylitis. Sample: blood, either unsorted or a sorted T cell fraction (not recorded which). This rearrangement joins TRBV4-3 to TRBJ2-1, with D perhaps matching TRBD2 (6 bases). In DNA, the CDR3 is TGCGCCAGCAGCCACCGCAAGGAGGGGTTTATGGGCAATGAGCAGTTCTTC. Protein sequence: CASSHRKEGFMGNEQFF.